The entry that follows covers one T cell receptor (beta chain) sequence. In the study's own analysis: For nucleated cells, counts were estimated from reference gene primer amplification. Assay used: immunoSEQ multiplex PCR; TCRdb lists only in-frame clones, some missing. V and J calls and clone size are given by that table; D and trimming were obtained from the DNA. The data contain some 130,000 clones, roughly 85% of them singletons. The data derive from a study of blood T cell repertoires in COVID-19. As for the study in general: Italy, Spain and the United States were the sources of the convalescent and acute COVID-19 samples. PBMCs, B-cell-depleted T cells, or T cells provided the cDNA or gDNA that made up the material.

Germline assignment: CDR1 SNHLY and CDR2 FYNNEI. This CDR3 has 14 amino acids. After removal of 7 bases from V and 1 base from J, the junction contained 4 bases not matched to a gene. V gene TRBV2 combines with J gene TRBJ1-1; 9 bases line up with TRBD1. The clonotype was recovered from a man between 60 and 75 years old with acute or convalescent COVID-19. Input material: peripheral blood. The CDR3 is CASTGQGGNTEAFF. In DNA, the CDR3 is TGTGCCAGCACGGGACAGGGTGGGAACACTGAAGCTTTCTTT.